This TCR beta chain was retrieved from a study of blood T cell repertoires in COVID-19. Study overall: The United States, Italy and Spain provided the acute and convalescent COVID-19 samples. Sources were T cells, B-cell-depleted T cells, or PBMCs; the material itself was cDNA or gDNA.

In the original processing: By means of reference gene primer amplification, nucleated cell counts were estimated. Measured with immunoSEQ multiplex PCR; TCRdb has only the in-frame clones, and not every one. V, J and clone size are taken as reported in that table, and D and trimming were inferred from the DNA itself. The sample holds about 210,000 clones, approximately 81% seen once. Enrolled during active infection, Seattle patients were then followed longitudinally. Losses at the gene ends were 8 bases for V and 7 bases for J; bases not matched to a gene: 7. The V gene's germline CDR1 is MNHEY and CDR2 SVGAGI. The CDR3 is 13 residues long.

The rearrangement uses TRBV6-5 and TRBJ1-5; TRBD1 matches at 8 bases. The source material was peripheral blood. The sequence came from a woman over 75 with COVID-19, enrolled during active disease. The CDR3 region has the DNA TGTGCCAGCGCAGACAGGGGCGGGCAGCCCCAGCATTTT. This encodes CASADRGGQPQHF.